This T cell receptor beta chain was documented in a study of response to subunit inactivated influenza vaccine. MiXCR was run by TCRdb on the RT-PCR reads, yielding one entry per CDR3 protein. The repertoire consists of hundreds of thousands of distinct CDR3 sequences, with 10% to 15% occurring once and the leading ten covering about 9.4%. The sample holds a few counts of this clonotype. Germline values: CDR1 MNHEY, CDR2 SVGEGT. The CDR3 covers 14 residues. V was cut by 0 bases and J by 3 bases, with 8 bases left in between. The receptor was derived from a man between 45 and 60 years old who received an inactivated influenza vaccine. The sample here was PBMCs from blood, taken on the day of vaccination. J is TRBJ1-2 and V is TRBV6-2 or TRBV6-3, with D uncertain. CDR3 nucleotide sequence: TGTGCCAGCAGTTACTCGAAGGGTCACTATGGCTACACCTTC. Translating it yields CASSYSKGHYGYTF.